This T cell receptor (beta chain) was captured by sequencing in a study of T cells in Graves' hyperthyroidism and ophthalmopathy. Across the whole study: Peripheral blood was obtained at initial diagnosis, preceding any treatment.

There were TCR beta CDR3 regions amplified from RNA transcripts. First-round RT-PCR of the TCR CDR3 relied on the HTBI primer set. TCRdb re-analysed the multiplex PCR reads in MiXCR, keeping a single row per CDR3 protein. The sample shows hundreds of thousands of distinct CDR3 sequences, roughly 17% of them seen only once. Findings and caveats of the study: Model output signaled ophthalmopathy a median around 6.9 months ahead of onset.

There are many counts of this clonotype. The antigen is unknown. Uncontrolled infection, other autoimmune disease, pregnancy or lactation led to exclusion. Diagnoses were established using clinical symptoms, serum thyroxine and TRAb, thyroid ultrasound and orbital computed tomography. Losses at the gene ends were 8 bases for V and 3 bases for J; bases not matched to a gene: 18. Germline CDR1 is MDHEN and CDR2 is SYDVKM. The CDR3 totals 17 residues. Sequencing input: blood. The clonotype comes from a woman between 18 and 29 years old with Graves' ophthalmopathy. The chain combines TRBV28 with TRBJ2-7; the match to TRBD1 covers 8 bases. CDR3: CASGLWGNGQGGYEQYF. CDR3 nucleotide sequence: TGTGCCAGCGGACTTTGGGGAAACGGACAGGGAGGCTACGAGCAGTACTTC.